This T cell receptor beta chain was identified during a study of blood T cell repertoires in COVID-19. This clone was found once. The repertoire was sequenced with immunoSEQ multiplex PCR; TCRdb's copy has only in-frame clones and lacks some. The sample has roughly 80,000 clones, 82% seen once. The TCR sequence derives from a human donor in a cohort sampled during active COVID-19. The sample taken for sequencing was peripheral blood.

The CDR3 DNA reads as TGTGCCAGCAGCCCCATTAGCGGGGGGGCGGGCGATACGCAGTATTTT. Translated, it gives CASSPISGGAGDTQYF. The chain recombines TRBV7-6 with TRBJ2-3, with 11 positions matching TRBD2. The CDR3 is 16 amino acids. From germline, CDR1 is SGHVS and CDR2 FNYEAQ. V was clipped by 5 bases and J by 6 bases; unmatched bases: 10.